The 2 T cell receptor beta chains presented below share a single source sample, sequenced in a study of T cell repertoires and Cas9 in healthy adults. Assay used: immunoSEQ multiplex PCR; TCRdb lists only in-frame clones, some missing. In the table there are some 15,000 clones, approximately 88% of which are singletons. Sample: Tregs (CD4+, CD25+, CD127-, CD137-, CD154-) from PBMCs; culture status not recorded. The receptors derive from a human donor in good health.

The V call is TRBV2, the J call TRBJ1-4; TRBD1 might be the D (6 bases). Germline lookup yields CDR1 SNHLY and CDR2 FYNNEI. Trimming shortened V by 5 bases and J by 8 bases, and 15 bases separated the two germline ends. The CDR3 spans 14 residues. As DNA, the CDR3 is TGTGCCAGCAGTTGGCAGGGGTCAGGAGAAAAACTGTTTTTT. This encodes CASSWQGSGEKLFF.

This clone was picked up one time. The gene calls are TRBV18 and TRBJ1-1; 9 bases align to TRBD1. Germline values: CDR1 KGHSH, CDR2 LQKENI. The CDR3 sequence is 13 residues long. J gave up 4 bases and V 4 bases, and 1 base lay outside the gene matches. The CDR3 here is CASSHRGLTEAFF. DNA for the CDR3: TGTGCCAGCTCACACAGGGGGCTCACTGAAGCTTTCTTT.